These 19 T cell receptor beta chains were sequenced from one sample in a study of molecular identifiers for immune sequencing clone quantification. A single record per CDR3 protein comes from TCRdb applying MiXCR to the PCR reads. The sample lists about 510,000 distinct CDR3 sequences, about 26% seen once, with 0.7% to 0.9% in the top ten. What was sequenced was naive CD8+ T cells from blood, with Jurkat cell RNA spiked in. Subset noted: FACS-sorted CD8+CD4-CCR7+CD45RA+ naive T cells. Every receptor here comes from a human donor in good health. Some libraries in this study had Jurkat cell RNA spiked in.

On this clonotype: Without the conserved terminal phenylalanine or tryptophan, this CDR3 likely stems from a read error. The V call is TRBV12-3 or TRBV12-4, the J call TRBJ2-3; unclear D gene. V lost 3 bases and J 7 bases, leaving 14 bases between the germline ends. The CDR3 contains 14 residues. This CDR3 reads CASSFVLGSHTQYL. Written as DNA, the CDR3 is TGTGCCAGCAGTTTCGTTCTCGGGTCCCATACGCAGTATCTT.

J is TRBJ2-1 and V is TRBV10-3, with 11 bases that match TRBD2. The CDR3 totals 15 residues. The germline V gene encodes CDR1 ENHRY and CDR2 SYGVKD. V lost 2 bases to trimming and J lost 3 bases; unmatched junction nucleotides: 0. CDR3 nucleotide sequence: TGTGCCATCAGTGAGACTAGCGGGGGCTACAATGAGCAGTTCTTC. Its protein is CAISETSGGYNEQFF.

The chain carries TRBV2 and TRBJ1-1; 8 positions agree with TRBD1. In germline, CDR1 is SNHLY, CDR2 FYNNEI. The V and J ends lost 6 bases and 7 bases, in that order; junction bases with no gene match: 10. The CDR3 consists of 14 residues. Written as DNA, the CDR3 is TGTGCCAGCAGCGACCGGGACAGGAAGGGTGAAGCTTTCTTT. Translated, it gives CASSDRDRKGEAFF. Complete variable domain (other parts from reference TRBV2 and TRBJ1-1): EPEVTQTPSHQVTQMGQEVILRCVPISNHLYFYWYRQILGQKVEFLVSFYNNEISEKSEIFDDQFSVERPDGSNFTLKIRSTKLEDSAMYFCASSDRDRKGEAFFGQGTRLTVV.

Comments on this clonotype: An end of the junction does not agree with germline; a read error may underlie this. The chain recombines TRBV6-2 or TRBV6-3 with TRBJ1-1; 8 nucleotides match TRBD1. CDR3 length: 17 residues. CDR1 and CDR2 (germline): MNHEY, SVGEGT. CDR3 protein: CASSYPTRTGLRTETFF. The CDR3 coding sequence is TGTGCCAGCAGTTACCCTACCCGGACAGGGCTTCGGACTGAAACTTTCTTT.

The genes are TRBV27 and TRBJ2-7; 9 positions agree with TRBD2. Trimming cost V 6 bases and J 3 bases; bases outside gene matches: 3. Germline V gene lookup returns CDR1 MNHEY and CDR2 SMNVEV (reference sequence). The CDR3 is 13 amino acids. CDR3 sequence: CASSVSGSYEQYF. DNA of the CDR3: TGTGCCAGCAGCGTTAGCGGGAGCTACGAGCAGTACTTC.

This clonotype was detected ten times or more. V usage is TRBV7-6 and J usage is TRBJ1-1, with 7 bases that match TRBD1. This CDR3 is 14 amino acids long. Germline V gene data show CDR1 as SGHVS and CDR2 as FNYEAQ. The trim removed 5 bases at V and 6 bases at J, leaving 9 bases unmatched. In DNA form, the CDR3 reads TGTGCCAGCAGCCGAGGGACAGAAGTCGCTGAAGCTTTCTTT. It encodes CASSRGTEVAEAFF.

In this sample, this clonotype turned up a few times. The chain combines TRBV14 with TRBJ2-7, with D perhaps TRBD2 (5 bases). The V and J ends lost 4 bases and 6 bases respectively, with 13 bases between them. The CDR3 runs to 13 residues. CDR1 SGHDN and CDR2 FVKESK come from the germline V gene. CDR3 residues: CASSPGPRVEQYF. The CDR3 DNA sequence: TGTGCCAGCAGCCCCGGGCCGCGGGTCGAGCAGTACTTC.

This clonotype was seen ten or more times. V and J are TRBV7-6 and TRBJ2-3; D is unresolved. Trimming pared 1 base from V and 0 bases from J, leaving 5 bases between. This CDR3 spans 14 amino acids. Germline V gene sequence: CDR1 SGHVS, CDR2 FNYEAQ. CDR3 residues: CASSLGVSTDTQYF. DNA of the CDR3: TGTGCCAGCAGCTTAGGGGTTAGCACAGATACGCAGTATTTT.

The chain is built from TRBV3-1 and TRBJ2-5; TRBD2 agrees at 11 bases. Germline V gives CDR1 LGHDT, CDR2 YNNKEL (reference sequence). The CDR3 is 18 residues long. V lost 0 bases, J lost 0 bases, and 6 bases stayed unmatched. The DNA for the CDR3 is TGTGCCAGCAGCCAAGAGAGTCTAGCGGGGGGTAACCAAGAGACCCAGTACTTC. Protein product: CASSQESLAGGNQETQYF.

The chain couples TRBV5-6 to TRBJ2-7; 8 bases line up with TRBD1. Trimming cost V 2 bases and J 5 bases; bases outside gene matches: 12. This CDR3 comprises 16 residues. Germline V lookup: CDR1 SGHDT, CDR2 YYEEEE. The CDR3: CASSFTYLDRGDEQYF. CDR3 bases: TGTGCCAGCAGCTTCACGTATCTCGACAGGGGAGACGAGCAGTACTTC.

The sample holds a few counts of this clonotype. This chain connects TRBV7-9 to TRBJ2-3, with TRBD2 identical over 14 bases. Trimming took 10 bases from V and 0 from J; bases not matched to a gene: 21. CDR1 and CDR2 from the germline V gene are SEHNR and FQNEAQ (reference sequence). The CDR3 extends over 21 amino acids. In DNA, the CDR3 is TGTGCCACGCCTCTAAACCTCAGGACTAGCGGGGGGCCGGCTAGCACAGATACGCAGTATTTT. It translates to CATPLNLRTSGGPASTDTQYF.

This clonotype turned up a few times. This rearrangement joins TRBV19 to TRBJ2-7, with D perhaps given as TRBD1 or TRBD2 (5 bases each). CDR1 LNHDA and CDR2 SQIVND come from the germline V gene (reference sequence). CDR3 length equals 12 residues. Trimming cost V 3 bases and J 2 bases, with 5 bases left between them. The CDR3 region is CASSMGPYEQYF. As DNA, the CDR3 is TGTGCCAGTAGTATGGGACCCTACGAGCAGTACTTC.

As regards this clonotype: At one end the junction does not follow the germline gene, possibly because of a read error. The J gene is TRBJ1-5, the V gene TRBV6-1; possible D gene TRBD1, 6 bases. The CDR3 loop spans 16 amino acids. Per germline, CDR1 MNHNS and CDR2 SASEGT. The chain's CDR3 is CASSSLRGHSKQPQHF. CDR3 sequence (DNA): TGTGCCAGCAGTTCTCTCAGGGGCCATAGCAAACAGCCCCAGCATTTT.

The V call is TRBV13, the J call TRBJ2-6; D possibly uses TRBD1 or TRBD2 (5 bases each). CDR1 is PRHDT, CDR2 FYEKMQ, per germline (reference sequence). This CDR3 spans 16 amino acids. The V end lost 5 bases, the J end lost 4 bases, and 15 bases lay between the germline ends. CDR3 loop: CASSLSLGTGANVLTF. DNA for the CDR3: TGTGCCAGCAGCCTTAGTTTGGGGACCGGGGCCAACGTCCTGACTTTC.

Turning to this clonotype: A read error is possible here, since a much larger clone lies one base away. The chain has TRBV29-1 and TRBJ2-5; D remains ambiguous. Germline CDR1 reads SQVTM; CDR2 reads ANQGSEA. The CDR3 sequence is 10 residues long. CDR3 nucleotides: TGCAGCGTCCATCAAGAGACCCGGTACTTC. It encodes CSVHQETRYF. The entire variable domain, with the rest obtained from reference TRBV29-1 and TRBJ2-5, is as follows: SAVISQKPSRDICQRGTSLTIQCQVDSQVTMMFWYRQQPGQSLTLIATANQGSEATYESGFVIDKFPISRPNLTFSTLTVSNMSPEDSSIYLCSVHQETRYFGPGTRLLVL.

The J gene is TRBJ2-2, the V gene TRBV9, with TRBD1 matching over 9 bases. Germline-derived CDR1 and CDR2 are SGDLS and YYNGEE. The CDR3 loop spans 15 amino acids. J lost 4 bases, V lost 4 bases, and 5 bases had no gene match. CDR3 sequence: CASSPGTGLTGELFF. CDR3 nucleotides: TGTGCCAGCAGCCCAGGGACAGGGCTCACCGGGGAGCTGTTTTTT.

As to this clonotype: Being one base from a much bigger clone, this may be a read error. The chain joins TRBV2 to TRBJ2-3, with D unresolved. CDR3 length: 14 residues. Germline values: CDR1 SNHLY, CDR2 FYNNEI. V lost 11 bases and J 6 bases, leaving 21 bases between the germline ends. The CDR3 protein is CAGKAIIPRDTQYF. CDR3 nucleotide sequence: TGTGCCGGCAAAGCCATAATACCCCGCGATACGCAGTATTTT. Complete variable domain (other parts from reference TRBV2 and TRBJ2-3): EPEVTQTPSHQVTQMGQEVILRCVPISNHLYFYWYRQILGQKVEFLVSFYNNEISEKSEIFDDQFSVERPDGSNFTLKIRSTKLEDSAMYFCAGKAIIPRDTQYFGPGTRLTVL.

DNA for the CDR3: TGCGCCAGCAGCCAAGATCCAGTGAGGGGCCTAGCGGGAGGTTTTTACGAGCAGTACTTC. Its translation is CASSQDPVRGLAGGFYEQYF. V gene TRBV4-3 combines with J gene TRBJ2-7, with 11 nucleotides matching TRBD2. This CDR3 is 20 amino acids long. The germline gives CDR1 LGHNA, CDR2 YSLEER. The trim removed 0 bases at V and 4 bases at J, leaving 17 bases unmatched.

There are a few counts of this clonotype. Here the CDR3 DNA reads TGCAGCGTTGACCCGGGACAGGGGGACTACGAGCAGTACTTC. Its protein is CSVDPGQGDYEQYF. The rearrangement links TRBV29-1 to TRBJ2-7; 11 bases fit TRBD1. V shed 3 bases and J 3 bases; nucleotides not matched to a gene: 4. Germline-derived CDR1 and CDR2 are SQVTM and ANQGSEA. The CDR3 covers 14 residues.